This T cell receptor (beta chain) was sequenced during a study of blood T cells in healthy people across ages. Study-level information: Template-switching capture recovered about one barcoded beta molecule per two T cells.

Staff drew approximately 9.7 milliliters of peripheral blood from each donor. Then a second PCR, running about 6 to 12 cycles, was carried out with a sample-barcoded 5' primer and a J-beta primer mix. One entry per CDR3 protein results from TCRdb running MiXCR on the 5' RACE reads. The sample has 1.5 million to 2 million distinct CDR3 sequences, approximately 40% seen once. Germline-derived CDR1 and CDR2 are DFQATT and SNEGSKA (reference sequence). CDR3 length: 14 residues. Trimming pared 6 bases from V and 8 bases from J, leaving 22 bases between. Sequencing was performed on blood. The chain uses TRBV20-1 and TRBJ1-2, with a possible D match to TRBD1 (5 bases). The TCR was taken from a human donor in good health. The CDR3 reads CSAKWAGGAMGYTF. DNA of the CDR3: TGCAGTGCCAAATGGGCAGGAGGGGCTATGGGCTACACCTTC.